This TCR beta chain was retrieved from a study of T cell changes during pregnancy in multiple sclerosis. Germline lookup yields CDR1 SGHVS and CDR2 FQNEAQ. The CDR3 has 14 amino acids. Trimming removed 3 bases at V and 1 base at J, with 6 bases between. The assay was immunoSEQ multiplex PCR, and TCRdb's table has in-frame clones only and misses some. Of about 83,000 clones in the sample, around 90% are singletons; the top ten hold 3% to 4.5%. This sequence joins TRBV7-8 and TRBJ1-4, with D tentatively TRBD1 (5 bases). The sequencing here drew on PBMCs, taken in the first trimester of pregnancy. The sequence came from a female donor in good health, serving as a control in a pregnancy study. Some clones in this sample may be carry-over from other donors' samples. CDR3 in DNA: TGTGCCAGCAGCTTCGGGGGAACTAATGAAAAACTGTTTTTT. Its translation: CASSFGGTNEKLFF.